One sample yielded the 8 T cell receptor beta chains listed below, sequenced in a study of T-cell memory formation after mild COVID-19. TCRdb re-analysed the 5' RACE reads in MiXCR, keeping a single row per CDR3 protein. Of tens of thousands of distinct CDR3 sequences in the sample, about 15% are singletons; the top ten hold around 31%. Source material: PBMCs or a T cell subset sorted from them (not recorded which). Receptors originate from an adult woman who had mild COVID-19 (a few samples of this study predate the infection). Cell type and time point are not known.

This clonotype was counted between two and nine times. J is TRBJ2-3 and V is TRBV7-8; D might be TRBD2 (6 bases). Per the germline V gene, CDR1 is SGHVS and CDR2 is FQNEAQ. The ends were cut back, 2 bases at V and 4 bases at J, with 22 bases in the middle. CDR3 length: 18 amino acids. This chain's CDR3 is CASSLSWMEGLVSDTQYF. In DNA form, the CDR3 reads TGTGCCAGCAGCTTAAGTTGGATGGAGGGGCTGGTTTCAGATACGCAGTATTTT.

This clonotype was seen more than once but under ten times. The chain links TRBV20-1 to TRBJ2-1; no definite D call. Germline V gene data show CDR1 as DFQATT and CDR2 as SNEGSKA (reference sequence). This CDR3 region has 10 residues. The ends were cut back, 6 bases at V and 9 bases at J, with 9 bases in the middle. The chain's CDR3 is CSARPCEQFF. CDR3 DNA: TGCAGTGCCCGCCCATGTGAGCAGTTCTTC.

A few counts support this clonotype. This chain joins TRBV4-1 and TRBJ2-1, with D tentatively TRBD2 (5 bases). The CDR3 spans 15 residues. Trimming left V 2 bases short and J 4 bases short, with 12 bases between. Germline assignment: CDR1 MGHRA and CDR2 YSYEKL. CDR3 in amino acids: CASSQRVEVYNEQFF. DNA for the CDR3: TGCGCCAGCAGCCAACGCGTGGAGGTTTACAATGAGCAGTTCTTC.

The gene calls are TRBV5-1 and TRBJ2-1; 7 nucleotides agree with TRBD1. CDR1 is SGHRS and CDR2 is YFSETQ in the germline V gene. Trimming cost V 5 bases and J 9 bases; bases outside gene matches: 17. This CDR3 is 16 amino acids long. As DNA, the CDR3 is TGCGCCAGCAGTTACGCACAGGGGTTGGTTGGTGGTGAGCAGTTCTTC. Residues: CASSYAQGLVGGEQFF.

The chain recombines TRBV24-1 with TRBJ2-2; TRBD1 is a possible D gene (6 bases). V lost 0 bases and J lost 3, with 13 bases in between. Germline V gene data show CDR1 as KGHDR and CDR2 as SFDVKD. The CDR3 spans 17 residues. The CDR3: CATSDLWQGKDTGELFF. The CDR3 region has the DNA TGTGCCACCAGTGATTTGTGGCAGGGGAAGGACACCGGGGAGCTGTTTTTT.

The gene calls are TRBV5-1 and TRBJ2-7, with D unclear. The germline V gene has CDR1 SGHRS and CDR2 YFSETQ. This CDR3 has 19 amino acids. The V gene lost 3 bases and the J gene lost 0 bases, with 25 bases spanning the gap. CDR3 in amino acids: CASSSPTQVRPMVSYEQYF. CDR3 DNA sequence: TGCGCCAGCAGCTCCCCGACTCAGGTGCGCCCTATGGTCTCCTACGAGCAGTACTTC.

This clonotype was observed a few times. This chain connects TRBV9 to TRBJ2-2, with 7 bases aligning to TRBD2. The germline V gene encodes CDR1 SGDLS and CDR2 YYNGEE. J gave up 2 bases and V 5 bases, and 6 bases lay outside the gene matches. This CDR3 comprises 15 residues. The CDR3 reads CASSSSGANTGELFF. The CDR3 DNA sequence: TGTGCCAGCAGTTCAAGCGGGGCCAACACCGGGGAGCTGTTTTTT.

The V call is TRBV2, the J call TRBJ2-1; 8 nucleotides line up with TRBD2. CDR1 and CDR2 from the germline V gene are SNHLY and FYNNEI. The CDR3 is 17 residues long. V lost 4 bases to trimming and J lost 3 bases; unmatched junction nucleotides: 11. The CDR3 nucleotides read TGTGCCAGCAGTGTAGTTTCAGGACTAGCAGTCTACAATGAGCAGTTCTTC. The encoded protein is CASSVVSGLAVYNEQFF.